The following is a TCR beta chain sequence with its context. This specimen comes from a study of OX40 agonist ivuxolimab in advanced cancers. At the level of the study: In this trial design, patients received ivuxolimab intravenously at 0.01 to 10 mg/kg every 2 weeks.

Germline CDR1 is MRHNA and CDR2 is SNTAGT. Trimming took 3 bases from V and 7 from J, leaving 16 bases between them. The CDR3 consists of 15 residues. Here immunoSEQ multiplex PCR was the method, and the copy in TCRdb shows in-frame clones only, minus some. Of more than 10,000 clones detected, about three quarters appear once; the ten largest clones hold 30% to 45%. This TCR was sampled from an adult with an advanced solid tumor such as melanoma, head and neck, liver or kidney cancer. This specimen consisted of CD4+ or CD8+ T cells sorted from blood, obtained in a trial of the OX40 agonist ivuxolimab. The chain combines TRBV6-4 with TRBJ2-1; D gene unclear. The CDR3 spells CASSELGGSGNEQFF. The CDR3 coding sequence is TGTGCCAGCAGTGAATTGGGTGGAAGTGGAAATGAGCAGTTCTTC.